Each of the 18 T cell receptor beta chains below was sequenced from the same sample in a study of shared clonotypes between healthy human individuals. The assay was immunoSEQ multiplex PCR, and TCRdb's table has in-frame clones only and misses some. This sample carries about 1.5 million clones, roughly 98% of them seen once, and the ten largest clones take approximately 0.45%. The specimen sequenced was naive CD4+ T cells sorted from blood. Subset specified: CD45RA+ positively selected. Receptor source: a man in his thirties or forties in good health.

To note about this clone: Other DNA sequences from this sample encode an identical CDR3 as well. This chain links TRBV28 with TRBJ2-6; 7 nucleotides line up with TRBD1. This CDR3 contains 15 residues. V lost 4 bases and J lost 3; bases outside the gene matches: 3. Per the germline V gene, CDR1 is MDHEN and CDR2 is SYDVKM. In DNA, the CDR3 is TGTGCCAGCAGTTCAACAGGGGTTGGGGCCAACGTCCTGACTTTC. Its translation is CASSSTGVGANVLTF.

This chain links TRBV7-9 with TRBJ1-3; D call uncertain. Trimming took off 2 bases at V and 4 bases at J, with 12 bases between the two ends. There are 15 residues in the CDR3. Germline V CDR1 and CDR2: SEHNR, FQNEAQ (reference sequence). The CDR3 loop is CASSLSVLGGNTIYF. The CDR3 DNA reads TGTGCCAGCAGCTTATCTGTGTTGGGAGGAAACACCATATATTTT.

The rearrangement joins TRBV7-6 to TRBJ2-1; D possibly corresponds to TRBD1 (5 bases). Germline V gene lookup returns CDR1 SGHVS and CDR2 FNYEAQ. CDR3 size: 13 residues. V was shortened by 5 bases and J by 12 bases, with 17 bases between the two germline ends. CDR3 bases: TGTGCCAGCAGCCCACTCCGACAGATTGCGCAGTTCTTC. This translates into CASSPLRQIAQFF.

The chain joins TRBV5-4 to TRBJ2-5; 7 bases agree with TRBD2. Trimming removed 3 bases from V and 5 bases from J; junction bases left unmatched: 4. This CDR3 contains 13 residues. The germline gives CDR1 SGHNT, CDR2 YYREEE (reference sequence). The CDR3 sequence: CASSSSGVETQYF. DNA of the CDR3: TGTGCCAGCAGCTCTAGCGGAGTGGAGACCCAGTACTTC.

The V and J genes are TRBV6-1 and TRBJ2-7, with 8 bases aligning to TRBD1. V lost 8 bases, J lost 0 bases, and 6 bases stayed unmatched. The CDR3 totals 14 residues. The germline V gene encodes CDR1 MNHNS and CDR2 SASEGT. The CDR3 bases are TGTGCCAGCGGACTGGACAGGGACTCCTACGAGCAGTACTTC. Its translation: CASGLDRDSYEQYF.

V usage is TRBV18 and J usage is TRBJ1-4; a weak D match, TRBD1 (5 bases). V was shortened by 6 bases and J by 2 bases, with 13 bases between the two germline ends. The V gene's germline CDR1 is KGHSH and CDR2 LQKENI. CDR3 length: 15 amino acids. The CDR3 region is CASSLGGRTNEKLFF. The CDR3 nucleotides read TGTGCCAGCTCGCTGGGGGGACGGACTAATGAAAAACTGTTTTTT.

The CDR3, as DNA: TGCGCCAGCAGCTTGCCTTTTGATAAGGGCGGGGGCAGCTCCTACGAGCAGTACTTC. This translates into CASSLPFDKGGGSSYEQYF. The chain employs TRBV5-1 and TRBJ2-7; D perhaps matches TRBD2 (7 bases). CDR3 length: 19 amino acids. The germline V gene has CDR1 SGHRS and CDR2 YFSETQ. The V and J ends lost 1 base and 0 bases respectively, with 23 bases between them.

The chain recombines TRBV6-1 with TRBJ2-3; D not resolved. There are 16 residues in the CDR3. V dropped 2 bases and J dropped 0 bases, with 12 bases sitting between them. Germline CDR1 MNHNS, CDR2 SASEGT. The CDR3 protein is CASSEPRRTSTDTQYF. In DNA, the CDR3 is TGTGCCAGCAGTGAACCGAGAAGAACTAGCACAGATACGCAGTATTTT.

The chain uses TRBV21-1 and TRBJ2-7; the DNA was not used to check the table's D call, TRBD2. TRBV21-1 corresponds to a pseudogene. This CDR3 contains 15 residues. CDR3: CASSKARGRASEQYF. The CDR3, as DNA: TGTGCCAGCAGCAAAGCTCGCGGGAGGGCCTCCGAGCAGTACTTC.

The V call is TRBV6-6, the J call TRBJ1-1; D unresolved. The V end was cut by 7 bases, the J end by 0 bases, with 6 bases between. The CDR3 runs to 12 residues. Germline V lookup: CDR1 MNHNY, CDR2 SVGAGI (reference sequence). Written as DNA, the CDR3 is TGTGCCAGCAAAGGCGTGAACACTGAAGCTTTCTTT. This encodes CASKGVNTEAFF.

The chain joins TRBV7-2 to TRBJ1-4; TRBD1 matches at 11 bases. This CDR3 spans 15 amino acids. In germline, CDR1 is SGHTA, CDR2 FQGNSA. With V trimmed by 5 bases and J by 7 bases, 6 bases remained unmatched. CDR3 protein: CASSQTGTGGEKLFF. DNA of the CDR3: TGTGCCAGCAGCCAAACCGGGACAGGGGGTGAAAAACTGTTTTTT.

The CDR3 coding sequence is TGTGCCAGCAGCTTGGTTAGCGGGAGACTTGAGCAGTTCTTC. This codes for CASSLVSGRLEQFF. The chain couples TRBV5-6 to TRBJ2-1, with 9 nucleotides matching TRBD2. Per the germline V gene, CDR1 is SGHDT and CDR2 is YYEEEE. J was trimmed by 9 bases and V by 0 bases; bases with no gene match: 4. The CDR3 is made up of 14 amino acids.

The chain links TRBV6-6 to TRBJ2-7; 8 nucleotides match TRBD1. The CDR3 loop spans 14 amino acids. Trimming at V came to 7 bases and at J to 1 base, leaving 6 bases not matched to a gene. The V gene's germline CDR1 is MNHNY and CDR2 SVGAGI (reference sequence). The CDR3 is CASNGQGSSYEQYF. DNA for the CDR3: TGTGCCAGCAACGGACAGGGATCATCCTACGAGCAGTACTTC.

The chain joins TRBV27 to TRBJ1-2, with 7 bases identical to TRBD1. In germline, CDR1 is MNHEY, CDR2 SMNVEV (reference sequence). V gave up 5 bases and J gave up 2 bases; unmatched junction bases: 8. The CDR3 runs 15 residues. The DNA of the CDR3 is TGTGCCAGCAGTCCGACGGGACAGCCGAACTATGGCTACACCTTC. Amino acid sequence: CASSPTGQPNYGYTF.

Turning to this clone: Additional DNA sequences in this sample encode the identical CDR3. This chain joins TRBV5-1 and TRBJ2-5; unclear D gene. Germline CDR1 is SGHRS and CDR2 is YFSETQ. The CDR3 totals 13 residues. Trimming stripped 0 bases from V and 5 bases from J, with 8 bases between. The CDR3 protein is CASSLVGLETQYF. The CDR3 DNA follows: TGCGCCAGCAGCTTGGTTGGTTTGGAGACCCAGTACTTC. Filled out from reference TRBV5-1 and TRBJ2-5, the complete variable domain reads KAGVTQTPRYLIKTRGQQVTLSCSPISGHRSVSWYQQTPGQGLQFLFEYFSETQRNKGNFPGRFSGRQFSNSRSEMNVSTLELGDSALYLCASSLVGLETQYFGPGTRLLVL.

The chain employs TRBV6-5 and TRBJ2-1, with 9 positions matching TRBD2. CDR1 MNHEY and CDR2 SVGAGI come from the germline V gene. This CDR3 has 16 residues. Unmatched junction bases numbered 7, after V lost 2 bases and J lost 5 bases. The CDR3 sequence: CASSYLAGGPNNEQFF. CDR3 DNA: TGTGCCAGCAGTTACCTTGCGGGAGGGCCGAACAATGAGCAGTTCTTC.

The chain employs TRBV28 and TRBJ2-7; 8 bases agree with TRBD2. Germline loops: CDR1 MDHEN, CDR2 SYDVKM. This CDR3 comprises 15 residues. The junction had 17 bases not matched to a gene; V was cut back by 11 bases and J by 5 bases. CDR3 DNA sequence: TGTGCCTCCTCACGGGGGGGAGAAGGTTCAGACGAGCAGTACTTC. As protein: CASSRGGEGSDEQYF.

The chain carries TRBV5-1 and TRBJ2-1; tentatively, D is TRBD2 (6 bases). CDR1 SGHRS and CDR2 YFSETQ come from the germline V gene. CDR3 length: 22 residues. V gave up 1 base and J gave up 0 bases, with 29 bases separating them. CDR3 bases: TGCGCCAGCAGCTTGCCGCGGAGGAGTAGCGGAGACTCCTCAAGCTCCTACAATGAGCAGTTCTTC. This sequence encodes CASSLPRRSSGDSSSSYNEQFF.